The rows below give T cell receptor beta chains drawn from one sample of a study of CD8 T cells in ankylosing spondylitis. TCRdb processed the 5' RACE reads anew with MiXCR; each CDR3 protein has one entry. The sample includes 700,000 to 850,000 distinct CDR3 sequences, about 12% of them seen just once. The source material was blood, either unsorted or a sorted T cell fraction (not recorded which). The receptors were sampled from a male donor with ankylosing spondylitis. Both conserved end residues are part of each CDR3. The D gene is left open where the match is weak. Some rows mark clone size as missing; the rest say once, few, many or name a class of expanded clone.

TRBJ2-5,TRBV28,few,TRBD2,TGTGCCAGCAGTCTTCGGCAGCGGGGGATAAAAGAGACCCAGTACTTC,CASSLRQRGIKETQYF
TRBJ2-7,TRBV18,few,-,TGTGCCAGCTCACGCACCGGGACACCATCCTCCTACGAGCAGTACTTC,CASSRTGTPSSYEQYF
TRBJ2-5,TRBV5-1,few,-,TGTGCCAGCAGCTTACTAGTCCAAGAGACCCAGTACTTC,CASSLLVQETQYF
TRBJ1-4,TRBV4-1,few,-,TGCGCCAGCAGCCGCCCCCCGATGGATCTCCAACGCAGGAATGAAAAACTGTTTTTT,CASSRPPMDLQRRNEKLFF
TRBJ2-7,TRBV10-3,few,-,TGTGCCATCAGTGAGTTGAAGGCATACGAGCAGTACTTC,CAISELKAYEQYF
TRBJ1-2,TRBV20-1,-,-,TGCAGTGCTAGAGGACCTTGGGCGAACTATGGCTACACCTTC,CSARGPWANYGYTF
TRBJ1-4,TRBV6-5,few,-,TGTGCCAGCAGTTACGGACTGCTTCCTGAAAAACTGTTTTTT,CASSYGLLPEKLFF
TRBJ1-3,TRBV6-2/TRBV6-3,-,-,TGTGCCAGCAGTCGCTCACCCCGCGACAGTGGCGCGGCAACTGGAAACACCATATATTTT,CASSRSPRDSGAATGNTIYF
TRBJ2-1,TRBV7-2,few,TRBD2,TGTGCCAGCAGCTTCACTAGCGGGGGGGGTAATGAGCAGTTCTTC,CASSFTSGGGNEQFF
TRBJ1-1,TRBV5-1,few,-,TGCGCCAGCAGCTTTGGGGGGCCGAACACTGAAGCTTTCTTT,CASSFGGPNTEAFF
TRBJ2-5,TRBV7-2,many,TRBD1,TGTGCCAGCAGCTCATGGACAGGGGAGACCCAGTACTTC,CASSSWTGETQYF
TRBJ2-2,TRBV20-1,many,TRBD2,TGCAGTGCTATGGGACTAGCCAACACCGGGGAGCTGTTTTTT,CSAMGLANTGELFF
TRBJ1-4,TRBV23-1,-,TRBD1,TGCGCCAGCAGTCAGTCAACAGGGGGTGAAGAAAAACTGTTTTTT,CASSQSTGGEEKLFF
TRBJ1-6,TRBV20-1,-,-,TGCAGTGCGAACCAAGGGGGGATCCATAATTCACCCCTCCACTTT,CSANQGGIHNSPLHF
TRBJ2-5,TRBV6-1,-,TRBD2,TGTGCCAGCAGTGAACTCTTAGCGGGAGGTGCAGAGACCCAGTACTTC,CASSELLAGGAETQYF
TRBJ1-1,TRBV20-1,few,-,TGCAGTGCTAGCTACCAGGGGTCCACTGAAGCTTTCTTT,CSASYQGSTEAFF
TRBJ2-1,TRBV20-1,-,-,TGCAGTGCTAGGGGGCGGGGCTCTTACAATGAGCAGTTCTTC,CSARGRGSYNEQFF
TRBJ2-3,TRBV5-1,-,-,TGCGCCAGCAGCTTGCTCAGGGCCGACACAGATACGCAGTATTTT,CASSLLRADTDTQYF
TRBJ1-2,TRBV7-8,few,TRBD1,TGTGCCAGCAGCTTAGGAAGGGGGCGGGGCTACACCTTC,CASSLGRGRGYTF
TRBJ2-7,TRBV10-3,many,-,TGTGCCATCAGTGAGTCGCTAGTGGGGACCTACGAGCAGTACTTC,CAISESLVGTYEQYF
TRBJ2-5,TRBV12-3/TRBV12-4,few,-,TGTGCCAGCAGTTTGGGGGAATTAGAGACCCAGTACTTC,CASSLGELETQYF
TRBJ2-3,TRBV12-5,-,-,TGTGCTAGTGCCGCCGGGGATACGCAGTATTTT,CASAAGDTQYF
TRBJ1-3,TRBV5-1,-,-,TGCGCCAGCAGCTTGGAGGAAGCTCTGGGAAACACCATATATTTT,CASSLEEALGNTIYF
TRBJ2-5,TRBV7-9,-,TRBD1,TGTGCCAGCAGCCCTACGACAGGGGGCGCCGGCCAGTACTTC,CASSPTTGGAGQYF
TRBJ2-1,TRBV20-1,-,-,TGCAGTGCCAGGGTGCAAGCGGAGCAGTTCTTC,CSARVQAEQFF
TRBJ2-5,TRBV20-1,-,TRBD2,TGCAGCGGGGGGGCAAACGGTGGAGAGACCCAGTACTTC,CSGGANGGETQYF
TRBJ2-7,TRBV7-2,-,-,-,CASSFGPGHEQYF
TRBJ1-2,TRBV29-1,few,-,TGCAGCGTTGGGTTCCCAGGGGTTAACTATGGCTACACCTTC,CSVGFPGVNYGYTF
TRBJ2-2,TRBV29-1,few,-,TGCAGCGTTGTTCGGCGGGGACGATCGAACACCGGGGAGCTGTTTTTT,CSVVRRGRSNTGELFF
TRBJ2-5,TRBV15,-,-,TGTGCCACCAGCGTGGACAGTTTTGAGACCCAGTACTTC,CATSVDSFETQYF
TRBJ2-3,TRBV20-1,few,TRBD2,TGCAGTGCATACGGGACTAGCGGGGATGTTGGAGTAGATACGCAGTATTTT,CSAYGTSGDVGVDTQYF
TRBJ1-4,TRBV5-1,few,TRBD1,TGCGCCAGCAGCTTGTTCCGGGACAGCGATAATGAAAAACTGTTTTTT,CASSLFRDSDNEKLFF
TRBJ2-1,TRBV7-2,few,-,TGTGCCAGCAGCTTAGCGTCTAACGGGGTGTCCTACAATGAGCAGTTCTTC,CASSLASNGVSYNEQFF
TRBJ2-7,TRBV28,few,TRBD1,TGTGCCAGCAGTCCTCCGGGACAGGGGGCTGGAGAGCAGTACTTC,CASSPPGQGAGEQYF
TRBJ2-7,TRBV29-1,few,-,TGCAGCGTCGCTGACAGAACCCGATCCTACGAGCAGTACTTC,CSVADRTRSYEQYF
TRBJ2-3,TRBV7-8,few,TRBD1,TGTGCCAGCAGCTCCCGGACAGGGAAGTATTTT,CASSSRTGKYF
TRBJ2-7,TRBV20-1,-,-,TGCAGTGCTAGGAGGGTGGACCTCTACGAGCAGTACTTC,CSARRVDLYEQYF
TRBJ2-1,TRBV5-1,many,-,TGCGCCAGCAGCGCCGGGACTGAAGGCGATGAGCAGTTCTTC,CASSAGTEGDEQFF
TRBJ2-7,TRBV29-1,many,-,TGCAGCGTTGAAGGTCGTGGGCCAAACGAGCAGTACTTC,CSVEGRGPNEQYF
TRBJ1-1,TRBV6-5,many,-,TGTGCCAGCAGTTACTACGGACGGTTTTTCTTT,CASSYYGRFFF
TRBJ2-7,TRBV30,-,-,TGTGCCTGGAGTGTACGTAGCGGATTCTCCTACGAGCAGTACTTC,CAWSVRSGFSYEQYF
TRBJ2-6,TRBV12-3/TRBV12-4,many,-,TGTGCCAGCAGTTTGTTAGGGACTGGGGCCAACGTCCTGACTTTC,CASSLLGTGANVLTF
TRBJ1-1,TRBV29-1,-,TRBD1,TGCAGCGGTCGACAGGGTTGGACTGAAGCTTTCTTT,CSGRQGWTEAFF
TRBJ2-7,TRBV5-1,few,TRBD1,TGCGCCAGCAGGGGTGAGGGGGCAGGCGAGCAGTACTTC,CASRGEGAGEQYF
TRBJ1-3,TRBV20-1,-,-,TGCAGTGCTCCCGGACAGTCGGGGTCTGGAAACACCATATATTTT,CSAPGQSGSGNTIYF
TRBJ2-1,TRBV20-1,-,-,TGCAGTGCTAGAGATGTGGGTTTGCAGTTCTTC,CSARDVGLQFF
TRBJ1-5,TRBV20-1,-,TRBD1,TGCAGTGCTAGTCACTTGGACAGGGGATTGCCTGATCAGCCCCAGCATTTT,CSASHLDRGLPDQPQHF
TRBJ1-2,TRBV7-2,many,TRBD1,TGTGCCAGCAGCTACAGGGGGGGCTATGGCTACACCTTC,CASSYRGGYGYTF
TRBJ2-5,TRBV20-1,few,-,TGCAGTGGGAGTGAAGGTCTACTGAAAGAGACCCAGTACTTC,CSGSEGLLKETQYF
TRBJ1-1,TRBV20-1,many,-,TGCAGTGCTAGAGACAGGACAGAGGTGTCTTTCTTT,CSARDRTEVSFF
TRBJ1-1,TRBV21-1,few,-,TGTGCCAGCAGCAACGGGGCTGAAGCTTTCTTT,CASSNGAEAFF